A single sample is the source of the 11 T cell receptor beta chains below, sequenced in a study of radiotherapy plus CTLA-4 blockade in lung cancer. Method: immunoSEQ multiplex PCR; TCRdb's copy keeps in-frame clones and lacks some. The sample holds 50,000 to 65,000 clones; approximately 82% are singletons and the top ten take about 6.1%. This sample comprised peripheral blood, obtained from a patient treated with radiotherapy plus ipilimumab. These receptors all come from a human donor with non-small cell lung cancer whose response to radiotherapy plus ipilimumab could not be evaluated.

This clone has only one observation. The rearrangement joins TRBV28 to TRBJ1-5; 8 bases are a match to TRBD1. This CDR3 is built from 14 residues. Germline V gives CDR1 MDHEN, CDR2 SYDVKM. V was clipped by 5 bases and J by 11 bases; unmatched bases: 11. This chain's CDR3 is CASSPGTGPEAQHF. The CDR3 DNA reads TGTGCCAGCAGTCCCGGGACAGGCCCTGAGGCCCAGCATTTT.

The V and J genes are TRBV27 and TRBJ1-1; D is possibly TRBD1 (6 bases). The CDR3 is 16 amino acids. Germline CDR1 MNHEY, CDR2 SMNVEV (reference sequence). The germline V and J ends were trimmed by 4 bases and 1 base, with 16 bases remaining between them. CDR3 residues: CASSSDIRGTNTEAFF. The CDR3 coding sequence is TGTGCCAGCAGTTCCGACATCAGGGGAACGAACACTGAAGCTTTCTTT.

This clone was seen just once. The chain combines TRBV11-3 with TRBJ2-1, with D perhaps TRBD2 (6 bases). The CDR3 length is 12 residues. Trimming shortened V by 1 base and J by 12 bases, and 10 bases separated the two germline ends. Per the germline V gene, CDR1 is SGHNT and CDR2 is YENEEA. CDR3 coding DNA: TGTGCCAGCAGCTTAGCGGGCGGGATGCAGTTCTTC. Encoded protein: CASSLAGGMQFF.

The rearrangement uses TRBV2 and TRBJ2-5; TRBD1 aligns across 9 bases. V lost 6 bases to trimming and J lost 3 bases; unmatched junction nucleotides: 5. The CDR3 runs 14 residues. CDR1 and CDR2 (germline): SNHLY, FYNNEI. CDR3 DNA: TGTGCCAGCAGAAGGGGACAGGGAGAAGAGACCCAGTACTTC. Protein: CASRRGQGEETQYF.

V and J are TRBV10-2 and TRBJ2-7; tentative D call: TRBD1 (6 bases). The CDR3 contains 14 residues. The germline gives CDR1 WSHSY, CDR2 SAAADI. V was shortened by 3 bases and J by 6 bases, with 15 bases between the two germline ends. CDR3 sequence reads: CASSDYRQASEQYF. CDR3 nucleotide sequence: TGCGCCAGCAGTGATTACCGACAGGCCAGCGAGCAGTACTTC.

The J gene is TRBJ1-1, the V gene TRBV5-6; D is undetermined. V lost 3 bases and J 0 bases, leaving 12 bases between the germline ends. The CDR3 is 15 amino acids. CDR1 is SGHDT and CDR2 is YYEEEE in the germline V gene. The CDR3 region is CASSYRTALNTEAFF. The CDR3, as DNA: TGTGCCAGCAGCTATCGAACAGCCCTGAACACTGAAGCTTTCTTT. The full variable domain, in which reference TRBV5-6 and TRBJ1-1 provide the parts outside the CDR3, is DAGVTQSPTHLIKTRGQQVTLRCSPKSGHDTVSWYQQALGQGPQFIFQYYEEEERQRGNFPDRFSGHQFPNYSSELNVNALLLGDSALYLCASSYRTALNTEAFFGQGTRLTVV.

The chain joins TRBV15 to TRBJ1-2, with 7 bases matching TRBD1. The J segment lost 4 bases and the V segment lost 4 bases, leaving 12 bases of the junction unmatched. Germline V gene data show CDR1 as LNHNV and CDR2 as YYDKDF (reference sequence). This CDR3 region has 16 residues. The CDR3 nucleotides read TGTGCCACCAGCACGTATCAACAGGGGCCTGGCTATGGCTACACCTTC. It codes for CATSTYQQGPGYGYTF.

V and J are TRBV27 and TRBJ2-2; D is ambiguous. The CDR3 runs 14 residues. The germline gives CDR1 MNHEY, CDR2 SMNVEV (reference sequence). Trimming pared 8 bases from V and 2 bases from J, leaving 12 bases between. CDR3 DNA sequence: TGTGCCAGCTCCGTCAGGTTAAACACCGGGGAGCTGTTTTTT. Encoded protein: CASSVRLNTGELFF.

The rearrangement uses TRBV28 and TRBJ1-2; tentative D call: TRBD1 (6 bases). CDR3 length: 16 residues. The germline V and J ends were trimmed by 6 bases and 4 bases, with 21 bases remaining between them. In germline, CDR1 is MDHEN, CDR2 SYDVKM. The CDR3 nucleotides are TGTGCCAGCAGACAGATACCCGGGGGGCATGGCTATGGCTACACCTTC. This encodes CASRQIPGGHGYGYTF.

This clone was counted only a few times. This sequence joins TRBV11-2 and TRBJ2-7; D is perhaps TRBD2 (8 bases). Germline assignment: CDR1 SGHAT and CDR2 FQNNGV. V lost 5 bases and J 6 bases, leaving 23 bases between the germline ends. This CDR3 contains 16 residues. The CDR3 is CASSIGRGQLNPEQYF. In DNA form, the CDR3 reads TGTGCCAGCAGCATCGGGAGGGGACAGTTGAATCCCGAGCAGTACTTC.

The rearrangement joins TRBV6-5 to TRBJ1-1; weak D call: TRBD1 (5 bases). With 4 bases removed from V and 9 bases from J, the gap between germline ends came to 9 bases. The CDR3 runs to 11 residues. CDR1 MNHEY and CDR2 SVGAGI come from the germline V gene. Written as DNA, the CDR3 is TGTGCCAGCAGTTTGGGGCCGCAAGCTTTCTTT. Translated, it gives CASSLGPQAFF.